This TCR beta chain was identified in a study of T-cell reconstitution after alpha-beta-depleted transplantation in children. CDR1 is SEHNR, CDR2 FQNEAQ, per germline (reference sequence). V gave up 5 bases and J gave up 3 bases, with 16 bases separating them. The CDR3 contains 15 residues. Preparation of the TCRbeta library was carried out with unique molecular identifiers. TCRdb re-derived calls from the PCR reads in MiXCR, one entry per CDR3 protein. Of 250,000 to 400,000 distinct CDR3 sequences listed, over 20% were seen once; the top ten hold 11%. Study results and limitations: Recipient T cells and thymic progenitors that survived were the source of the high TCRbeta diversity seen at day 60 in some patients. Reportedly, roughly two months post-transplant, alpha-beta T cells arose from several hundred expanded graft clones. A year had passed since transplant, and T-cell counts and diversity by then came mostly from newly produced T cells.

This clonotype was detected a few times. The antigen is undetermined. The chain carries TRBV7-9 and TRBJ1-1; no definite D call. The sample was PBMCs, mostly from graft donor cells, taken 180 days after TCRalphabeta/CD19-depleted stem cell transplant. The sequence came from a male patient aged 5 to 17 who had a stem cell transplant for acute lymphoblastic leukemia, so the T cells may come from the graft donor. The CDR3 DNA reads TGTGCCAGCAGCCAGTGGGCGGGAGATTACACTGAAGCTTTCTTT. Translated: CASSQWAGDYTEAFF.